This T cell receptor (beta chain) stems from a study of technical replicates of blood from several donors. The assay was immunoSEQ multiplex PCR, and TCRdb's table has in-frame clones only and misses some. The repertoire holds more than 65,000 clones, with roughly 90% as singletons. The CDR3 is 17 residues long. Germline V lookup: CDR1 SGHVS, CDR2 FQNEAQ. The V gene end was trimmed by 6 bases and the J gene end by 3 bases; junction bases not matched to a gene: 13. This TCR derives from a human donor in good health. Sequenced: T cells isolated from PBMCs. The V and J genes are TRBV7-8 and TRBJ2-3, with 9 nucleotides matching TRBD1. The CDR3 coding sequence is TGTGCCAGCAGTTCCTCGTGGGCGACAGGGGGGACAGATACGCAGTATTTT. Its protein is CASSSSWATGGTDTQYF.